The 26 T cell receptor beta chains below were found in one sample sequenced in a study of early T cells in non-severe SARS-CoV-2 infection. Each CDR3 protein is one row after TCRdb ran MiXCR on the 5' RACE reads. The data contain tens of thousands of distinct CDR3 sequences, less than 15% of them singletons. The sequenced sample consisted of whole blood. The receptors derive from an adult who was a healthcare worker with PCR-confirmed SARS-CoV-2 infection or an uninfected control (not recorded which).

The chain is built from TRBV9 and TRBJ2-1; 9 bases fit TRBD2. This CDR3 spans 15 amino acids. The junction had 6 bases not matched to a gene; V was cut back by 4 bases and J by 4 bases. CDR1 and CDR2 (germline): SGDLS, YYNGEE. Here the CDR3 reads CASSPLSGSYNEQFF. In DNA form, the CDR3 reads TGTGCCAGCAGCCCCCTTAGCGGGAGTTACAATGAGCAGTTCTTC.

This sequence joins TRBV29-1 and TRBJ1-2; D gene uncertain. Germline CDR1 and CDR2: SQVTM and ANQGSEA. Trimming stripped 3 bases from V and 2 bases from J, with 4 bases between. CDR3 length: 11 residues. The CDR3 DNA follows: TGCAGCGTTGAGGGGAACTATGGCTACACCTTC. Its protein is CSVEGNYGYTF. Together with reference TRBV29-1 and TRBJ1-2, the CDR3 gives the full variable domain: SAVISQKPSRDICQRGTSLTIQCQVDSQVTMMFWYRQQPGQSLTLIATANQGSEATYESGFVIDKFPISRPNLTFSTLTVSNMSPEDSSIYLCSVEGNYGYTFGSGTRLTVV.

This clonotype was found a few times. The genes are TRBV5-1 and TRBJ2-1; weak D call: TRBD2 (6 bases). Trimming pared 3 bases from V and 7 bases from J, leaving 17 bases between. The CDR3 loop spans 15 amino acids. Germline loops: CDR1 SGHRS, CDR2 YFSETQ. Here the CDR3 DNA reads TGCGCCAGCAGCTCCTCCGGGACTGACACTAATGAGCAGTTCTTC. This sequence encodes CASSSSGTDTNEQFF.

The V gene is TRBV5-1, the J gene TRBJ1-1; D might be TRBD1 (6 bases). This CDR3 spans 12 amino acids. From germline, CDR1 is SGHRS and CDR2 YFSETQ. Trimming cost V 3 bases and J 4 bases, with 7 bases left between them. The CDR3 DNA reads TGCGCCAGCAGCTCGGGGGCCACTGAAGCTTTCTTT. Translation: CASSSGATEAFF.

This clonotype has ten or more counts. The J gene is TRBJ2-1, the V gene TRBV10-2; 8 bases are shared with TRBD2. The CDR3 spans 11 residues. The ends lost 10 bases at V and 7 bases at J; junction bases unmatched: 3. Germline V gene sequence: CDR1 WSHSY, CDR2 SAAADI. CDR3 protein: CATTSVNEQFF. In DNA form, the CDR3 reads TGCGCCACGACTAGCGTAAATGAGCAGTTCTTC.

This clonotype was seen a handful of times. The DNA of the CDR3 is TGTGCCAGCAGCTTAGAACGCACAGATACGCAGTATTTT. Translation gives CASSLERTDTQYF. V gene TRBV7-8 combines with J gene TRBJ2-3; D call uncertain. CDR3 length equals 13 residues. CDR1 is SGHVS and CDR2 is FQNEAQ in the germline V gene. Trimming cost V 1 base and J 1 base, with 3 bases left between them.

This clonotype was observed a handful of times. The CDR3 DNA reads TGTGCCAGCAGCTTAGACAGAGAAGAGACCCAGTACTTC. Protein: CASSLDREETQYF. The chain joins TRBV7-8 to TRBJ2-5; D gene ambiguous. From germline, CDR1 is SGHVS and CDR2 FQNEAQ. The CDR3 consists of 13 residues. Trimming left V 1 base short and J 3 bases short, with 6 bases between.

This clonotype turned up a few times. The chain recombines TRBV12-3 or TRBV12-4 with TRBJ2-5; D tentatively reads TRBD1 or TRBD2 (5 bases each). CDR3 size: 14 residues. V was pared by 6 bases and J by 5 bases, with 16 bases between. DNA for the CDR3: TGTGCCAGCAGCCAGGGTTCGGGGTCTGAGACCCAGTACTTC. Translating it yields CASSQGSGSETQYF.

This clonotype came up a few times. The rearrangement joins TRBV29-1 to TRBJ1-2; weak D call: TRBD1 (5 bases). The CDR3 covers 10 residues. Trimming took 6 bases from V and 5 from J, leaving 7 bases between them. Germline V gene data show CDR1 as SQVTM and CDR2 as ANQGSEA. This CDR3 is CSVGPYGYTF. The CDR3 region has the DNA TGCAGCGTGGGGCCTTATGGCTACACCTTC.

The table lists this clonotype with many counts. The V call is TRBV29-1, the J call TRBJ1-2; tentative D call: TRBD1 (5 bases). Germline CDR1 reads SQVTM; CDR2 reads ANQGSEA. Between the trimmed V and J ends, which lost 7 bases and 5 bases, there was a span of 14 bases. The CDR3 totals 12 residues. The CDR3 DNA is TGCAGCGCCCGGACATCTGAATATGGCTACACCTTC. Translation gives CSARTSEYGYTF. Full variable domain (missing parts from reference TRBV29-1 and TRBJ1-2): SAVISQKPSRDICQRGTSLTIQCQVDSQVTMMFWYRQQPGQSLTLIATANQGSEATYESGFVIDKFPISRPNLTFSTLTVSNMSPEDSSIYLCSARTSEYGYTFGSGTRLTVV.

This clonotype has at least ten counts. V is TRBV20-1 and J is TRBJ1-1, with 10 bases matching TRBD1. This CDR3 contains 14 residues. Germline V lookup: CDR1 DFQATT, CDR2 SNEGSKA (reference sequence). Unmatched junction bases numbered 10, after V lost 5 bases and J lost 7 bases. The CDR3 region is CSALRGTGVSEAFF. The CDR3 DNA is TGCAGTGCTCTCCGGGGGACAGGGGTTAGTGAAGCTTTCTTT.

The chain employs TRBV12-3 or TRBV12-4 and TRBJ2-5; D is undetermined. This CDR3 is built from 10 residues. The V gene lost 6 bases and the J gene lost 3 bases, with 2 bases spanning the gap. The CDR3 sequence is CASSKETQYF. For the CDR3, the DNA is TGTGCCAGCAGCAAAGAGACCCAGTACTTC.

This clonotype was counted between two and nine times. The genes are TRBV5-5 and TRBJ2-5; TRBD1 matches 9 bases. Germline assignment: CDR1 SGHKS and CDR2 YYEKEE (reference sequence). The CDR3 loop spans 14 amino acids. V lost 3 bases to trimming and J lost 3 bases; unmatched junction nucleotides: 3. This chain's CDR3 is CASSSTGGEETQYF. The CDR3, as DNA: TGTGCCAGCAGCTCGACAGGGGGGGAAGAGACCCAGTACTTC.

This clonotype was seen repeatedly, ten times or more. CDR3: CASSEVFQGQGSLEGEKLFF. The CDR3 coding sequence is TGTGCCAGCAGTGAAGTATTTCAGGGACAGGGTTCTTTGGAAGGTGAAAAACTGTTTTTT. The chain links TRBV6-1 to TRBJ1-4; 9 bases agree with TRBD1. The germline V gene encodes CDR1 MNHNS and CDR2 SASEGT. The CDR3 has 20 amino acids. V was clipped by 1 base and J by 7 bases; unmatched bases: 19.

This clonotype was picked up many times. The junction departs from the called germline gene at one end, perhaps through a read error. The chain couples TRBV6-1 to TRBJ2-7, with 8 bases identical to TRBD1. The germline CDR1 and CDR2 sequences are MNHNS and SASEGT. The CDR3 has 11 residues. CDR3 residues: CASRKGTGVLF. CDR3 in DNA: TGTGCCAGCAGAAAAGGGACAGGCGTCCTGTTC.

This clonotype has ten or more counts. The chain combines TRBV7-2 with TRBJ2-1; 13 bases line up with TRBD2. V shed 5 bases, J shed 0 bases, and the junction held 4 bases outside the gene matches. The CDR3 is made up of 17 amino acids. Germline V lookup: CDR1 SGHTA, CDR2 FQGNSA. The CDR3 region is CASSPRTSGGSYNEQFF. The CDR3 DNA follows: TGTGCCAGCAGCCCACGGACTAGCGGGGGCTCCTACAATGAGCAGTTCTTC.

V gene TRBV19 combines with J gene TRBJ2-2, with D unresolved. This CDR3 contains 13 residues. Trimming left V 3 bases short and J 2 bases short, with 4 bases between. The germline V gene encodes CDR1 LNHDA and CDR2 SQIVND (reference sequence). The CDR3 DNA reads TGTGCCAGTAGTATCATAAACACCGGGGAGCTGTTTTTT. Translation: CASSIINTGELFF.

The rearrangement links TRBV7-9 to TRBJ2-1; no definite D call. This CDR3 region has 15 residues. Germline V CDR1 and CDR2: SEHNR, FQNEAQ (reference sequence). V was shortened by 5 bases and J by 8 bases, with 19 bases between the two germline ends. DNA for the CDR3: TGTGCCAGCAGCCTATCTAGGACCGCCCTTCATGAGCAGTTCTTC. As protein: CASSLSRTALHEQFF.

This clonotype has at least ten counts. V usage is TRBV6-5 and J usage is TRBJ1-2; D gene ambiguous. Looked up from germline, CDR1 is MNHEY and CDR2 is SVGAGI. V lost 5 bases and J 6 bases, leaving 19 bases between the germline ends. The CDR3 is made up of 15 amino acids. The CDR3 DNA reads TGTGCCAGCAGTCCAAGACACTTCTACTTGGATGGCTACACCTTC. It specifies CASSPRHFYLDGYTF.

The chain links TRBV30 to TRBJ1-1; tentatively, D is TRBD1 (5 bases). CDR1 is GTSNPN, CDR2 SVGIG, per germline (reference sequence). With 7 bases removed from V and 0 bases from J, the gap between germline ends came to 12 bases. The CDR3 totals 13 residues. The CDR3 loop reads CASNRGMNTEAFF. CDR3 DNA sequence: TGTGCCTCAAATCGGGGCATGAACACTGAAGCTTTCTTT. Using reference TRBV30 and TRBJ1-1 for the parts outside the CDR3, the full variable domain is SQTIHQWPATLVQPVGSPLSLECTVEGTSNPNLYWYRQAAGRGLQLLFYSVGIGQISSEVPQNLSASRPQDRQFILSSKKLLLSDSGFYLCASNRGMNTEAFFGQGTRLTVV.

This clonotype was recorded a few times. The chain couples TRBV20-1 to TRBJ2-7; D gene uncertain. The CDR3 totals 13 residues. With 4 bases removed from V and 0 bases from J, the gap between germline ends came to 10 bases. Germline V gene lookup returns CDR1 DFQATT and CDR2 SNEGSKA (reference sequence). CDR3 sequence: CSAIFALSYEQYF. In nucleotides, the CDR3 is TGCAGTGCTATATTTGCCCTCTCCTACGAGCAGTACTTC.

With regard to this clonotype: A read error may explain this, as a much larger clone is one base away. The chain employs TRBV7-6 and TRBJ2-7, with 9 positions matching TRBD1. This CDR3 spans 14 amino acids. From germline, CDR1 is SGHVS and CDR2 FNYEAQ. As DNA, the CDR3 is TGTGTCAGCAGCGTCGGACAGGGGAGGAACGAGCAGTACTTC. Translation gives CVSSVGQGRNEQYF.

The V call is TRBV6-2 or TRBV6-3, the J call TRBJ1-6, with D uncertain. Germline values: CDR1 MNHEY, CDR2 SVGEGT. The CDR3 sequence is 14 residues long. The germline V and J ends were trimmed by 2 bases and 7 bases, with 9 bases remaining between them. The CDR3 loop is CASSYVASNSPLHF. The CDR3 DNA reads as TGTGCCAGCAGTTACGTGGCTTCCAATTCACCCCTCCACTTT.

Ten or more counts support this clonotype. This sequence joins TRBV7-6 and TRBJ2-1; D possibly matches TRBD1 or TRBD2 (5 bases each). Trimming took 5 bases from V and 0 from J, leaving 17 bases between them. Germline V lookup: CDR1 SGHVS, CDR2 FNYEAQ. CDR3 length: 17 residues. CDR3 sequence reads: CASSPSVGTSSYNEQFF. The CDR3 DNA follows: TGTGCCAGCAGCCCTTCGGTGGGGACCAGCTCCTACAATGAGCAGTTCTTC.

The chain links TRBV20-1 to TRBJ2-2; 11 positions match TRBD1. Trimming took 7 bases from V and 4 from J; bases not matched to a gene: 14. CDR1 DFQATT and CDR2 SNEGSKA come from the germline V gene (reference sequence). The CDR3 loop spans 17 amino acids. The CDR3 sequence is CSVQDRGRASSTGELFF. The CDR3 region has the DNA TGCAGTGTTCAGGACAGGGGGCGTGCGTCGAGCACCGGGGAGCTGTTTTTT.

This clonotype was detected ten times or more. The V and J genes are TRBV9 and TRBJ1-1; 7 nucleotides align to TRBD1. Looked up from germline, CDR1 is SGDLS and CDR2 is YYNGEE. J was trimmed by 4 bases and V by 7 bases; bases with no gene match: 7. The CDR3 length is 13 residues. This CDR3 reads CASSQGPSTEAFF. Written as DNA, the CDR3 is TGTGCCAGCTCACAGGGGCCCAGCACTGAAGCTTTCTTT.